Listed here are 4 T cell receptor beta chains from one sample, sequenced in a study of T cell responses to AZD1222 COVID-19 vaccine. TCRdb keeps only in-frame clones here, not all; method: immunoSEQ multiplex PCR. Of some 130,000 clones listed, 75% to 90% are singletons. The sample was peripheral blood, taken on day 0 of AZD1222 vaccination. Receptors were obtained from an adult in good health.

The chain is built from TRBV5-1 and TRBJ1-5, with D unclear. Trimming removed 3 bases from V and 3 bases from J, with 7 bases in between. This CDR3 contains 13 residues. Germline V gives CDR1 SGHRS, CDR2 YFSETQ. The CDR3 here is CASSSSPNQPQHF. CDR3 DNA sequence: TGCGCCAGCAGCTCGAGTCCCAATCAGCCCCAGCATTTT.

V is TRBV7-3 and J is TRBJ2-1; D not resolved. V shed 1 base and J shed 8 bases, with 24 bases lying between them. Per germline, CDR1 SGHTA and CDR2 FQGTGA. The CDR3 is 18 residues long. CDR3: CASSLRARGDPRFDEQFF. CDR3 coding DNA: TGTGCCAGCAGCTTAAGGGCCAGAGGCGACCCTCGCTTCGATGAGCAGTTCTTC.

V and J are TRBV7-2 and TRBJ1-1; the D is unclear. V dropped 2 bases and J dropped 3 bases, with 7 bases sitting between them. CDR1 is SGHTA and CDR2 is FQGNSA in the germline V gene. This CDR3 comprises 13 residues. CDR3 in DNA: TGTGCCAGCAGCTTATGGGCAGACACTGAAGCTTTCTTT. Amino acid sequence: CASSLWADTEAFF.

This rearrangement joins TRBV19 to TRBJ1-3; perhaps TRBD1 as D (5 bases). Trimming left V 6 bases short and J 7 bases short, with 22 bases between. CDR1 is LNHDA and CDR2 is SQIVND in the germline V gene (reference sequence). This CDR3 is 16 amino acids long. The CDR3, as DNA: TGTGCCAGTAGCGTCCGTGGGACCTCAAACGGGAACACCATATATTTT. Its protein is CASSVRGTSNGNTIYF.